The 19 T cell receptor beta chains in this list originate from one sample, sequenced in a study of shared clonotypes between healthy human individuals. Here immunoSEQ multiplex PCR was the method, and the copy in TCRdb shows in-frame clones only, minus some. The table lists roughly 1,000,000 clones, approximately 78% of them singletons, with 0.6% to 0.7% in the top ten. Source material: memory CD4+ T cells from PBMCs. Subset noted: CD45RA-negative fraction. Every receptor here comes from a man aged 18 to 29 in good health. Some clones in this sample may be carry-over from other donors' samples.

This rearrangement joins TRBV5-5 to TRBJ2-2; unclear D gene. Germline V gene sequence: CDR1 SGHKS, CDR2 YYEKEE (reference sequence). Deletions cut 7 bases from V and 6 bases from J, with 19 bases between. This CDR3 spans 15 amino acids. CDR3 residues: CASALSDRGAGELFF. CDR3 sequence (DNA): TGTGCCAGCGCACTGTCTGATCGTGGGGCCGGGGAGCTGTTTTTT.

The chain recombines TRBV28 with TRBJ1-4; weak D call: TRBD1 (5 bases). Trimming took off 6 bases at V and 5 bases at J, with 16 bases between the two ends. Germline-derived CDR1 and CDR2 are MDHEN and SYDVKM. The CDR3 is made up of 15 amino acids. The CDR3 bases are TGTGCCAGCAGCCGGTCGGGATGGGGGAATGAAAAACTGTTTTTT. It specifies CASSRSGWGNEKLFF.

The rearrangement links TRBV25-1 to TRBJ2-7; D possibly uses TRBD1 or TRBD2 (5 bases each). The CDR3 has 14 residues. Germline values: CDR1 MGHDK, CDR2 SYGVNS. With 6 bases removed from V and 3 bases from J, the gap between germline ends came to 15 bases. CDR3 region: CASRSGAGNYEQYF. The CDR3 DNA reads as TGTGCCAGCAGATCCGGGGCAGGGAACTACGAGCAGTACTTC.

The genes are TRBV5-1 and TRBJ1-2, with no clear D. The length of the CDR3 is 14 residues. Deletions cut 4 bases from V and 0 bases from J, with 10 bases between. From germline, CDR1 is SGHRS and CDR2 YFSETQ. The CDR3 region has the DNA TGCGCCAGCAGCGCGCTCGTGCCTAACTATGGCTACACCTTC. It encodes CASSALVPNYGYTF.

Comment on this clone: With a much larger clone just one base away, this may be a read error. This chain links TRBV19 with TRBJ1-1; D gene ambiguous. V gave up 6 bases and J gave up 1 base, with 3 bases separating them. From germline, CDR1 is LNHDA and CDR2 SQIVND (reference sequence). The CDR3 loop spans 11 amino acids. The CDR3 region is CASRQNTEAFF. The CDR3 nucleotides are TGTGCCAGTAGGCAGAACACTGAAGCTTTCTTT.

The chain is built from TRBV5-1 and TRBJ2-7; 10 nucleotides line up with TRBD1. V was pared by 0 bases and J by 4 bases, with 7 bases of the junction left unmatched. Germline lookup yields CDR1 SGHRS and CDR2 YFSETQ. CDR3 length: 16 residues. This CDR3 reads CASSLAPGQGEYEQYF. DNA for the CDR3: TGCGCCAGCAGCTTGGCGCCCGGACAGGGGGAATACGAGCAGTACTTC.

This clone was detected only once. The chain links TRBV28 to TRBJ2-1; 8 nucleotides align to TRBD1. CDR3 length: 17 amino acids. Germline values: CDR1 MDHEN, CDR2 SYDVKM. The ends lost 3 bases at V and 3 bases at J; junction bases unmatched: 10. CDR3 loop: CASSFLPGTGGYNEQFF. For the CDR3, the DNA is TGTGCCAGCAGTTTTTTACCCGGGACAGGTGGCTACAATGAGCAGTTCTTC.

This rearrangement joins TRBV18 to TRBJ2-5; no clear D gene. Germline V lookup: CDR1 KGHSH, CDR2 LQKENI. Trimming pared 5 bases from V and 5 bases from J, leaving 3 bases between. The CDR3 is 10 amino acids. The CDR3 here is CASSSETQYF. The CDR3 region has the DNA TGTGCCAGCTCAAGTGAGACCCAGTACTTC.

The rearrangement joins TRBV6-1 to TRBJ2-7; D may correspond to TRBD1 or TRBD2 (5 bases each). The CDR3 extends over 14 amino acids. Between the trimmed V and J ends, which lost 0 bases and 3 bases, there was a span of 9 bases. In germline, CDR1 is MNHNS, CDR2 SASEGT. The CDR3 spells CASSEAWGNYEQYF. The CDR3 DNA is TGTGCCAGCAGTGAAGCTTGGGGGAACTACGAGCAGTACTTC.

This clone was detected once. The chain carries TRBV11-2 and TRBJ2-1, with no clear D. The CDR3 runs to 12 residues. Germline lookup yields CDR1 SGHAT and CDR2 FQNNGV. Trimming left V 2 bases short and J 8 bases short, with 7 bases between. CDR3 in DNA: TGTGCCAGCAGCTTAAACGTCGATGAGCAGTTCTTC. This codes for CASSLNVDEQFF.

The chain uses TRBV15 and TRBJ1-4, with TRBD1 matching over 9 bases. Germline CDR1 is LNHNV and CDR2 is YYDKDF (reference sequence). The CDR3 has 15 amino acids. V lost 1 base and J lost 8; bases outside the gene matches: 5. The CDR3 here is CATSRGGTGMEKLFF. The CDR3 DNA sequence: TGTGCCACCAGCAGAGGTGGGACAGGGATGGAAAAACTGTTTTTT.

The chain uses TRBV4-1 and TRBJ2-3; 8 bases map to TRBD2. The CDR3 sequence is 16 residues long. Germline lookup yields CDR1 MGHRA and CDR2 YSYEKL. With V trimmed by 4 bases and J by 5 bases, 11 bases remained unmatched. The CDR3 nucleotides are TGCGCCAGCAGCCGCCTCTTAGCGGGAAGGGAAGATACGCAGTATTTT. Its translation: CASSRLLAGREDTQYF.

V is TRBV6-5 and J is TRBJ1-1, with a tentative D call TRBD1 (6 bases). The CDR3 has 15 residues. V lost 4 bases to trimming and J lost 1 base, with 13 bases between them. Looked up from germline, CDR1 is MNHEY and CDR2 is SVGAGI. The CDR3 DNA sequence: TGTGCCAGCAGTTTCCATAGCAGGGGGAACACTGAAGCTTTCTTT. It encodes CASSFHSRGNTEAFF.

The gene calls are TRBV5-1 and TRBJ2-5, with 10 bases aligning to TRBD1. The germline CDR1 and CDR2 sequences are SGHRS and YFSETQ. V trimming: 4 bases; J trimming: 5 bases; junction bases outside the gene matches: 11. CDR3 length equals 16 residues. The CDR3 here is CASSINAGTGDETQYF. In DNA form, the CDR3 reads TGCGCCAGCAGCATAAACGCCGGGACAGGGGACGAGACCCAGTACTTC.

This rearrangement joins TRBV7-2 to TRBJ2-7; possible D gene TRBD2, 6 bases. This CDR3 is built from 11 residues. V lost 5 bases and J 5 bases, leaving 7 bases between the germline ends. Germline V gene data show CDR1 as SGHTA and CDR2 as FQGNSA. CDR3 DNA: TGTGCCAGCAGCGGGGGGAACGAGCAGTACTTC. Translating it yields CASSGGNEQYF.

This clone was observed a handful of times. The CDR3 loop is CASIDRAVGGTQYF. The CDR3 region has the DNA TGTGCCAGCATCGACAGGGCCGTCGGGGGGACCCAGTACTTC. This chain links TRBV28 with TRBJ2-5, with D maybe TRBD1 (7 bases). Germline CDR1 is MDHEN and CDR2 is SYDVKM. The CDR3 loop spans 14 amino acids. The ends were cut back, 7 bases at V and 7 bases at J, with 19 bases in the middle.

V is TRBV11-2 and J is TRBJ2-4; no clear D gene. The CDR3 is 15 amino acids. The V end was cut by 5 bases, the J end by 7 bases, with 18 bases between. In germline, CDR1 is SGHAT, CDR2 FQNNGV. Written as DNA, the CDR3 is TGTGCCAGCAGCACCCCACGTGATGGAAGGAACATTCAGTACTTC. It encodes CASSTPRDGRNIQYF.

The chain joins TRBV18 to TRBJ1-5, with 9 bases aligning to TRBD1. There are 15 residues in the CDR3. Germline-derived CDR1 and CDR2 are KGHSH and LQKENI. The ends lost 6 bases at V and 2 bases at J; junction bases unmatched: 5. This CDR3 reads CASSLWTGGNQPQHF. The CDR3 coding sequence is TGTGCCAGCTCCCTTTGGACAGGGGGCAATCAGCCCCAGCATTTT.

This chain uses TRBV4-2 with TRBJ1-5, with TRBD1 matching over 7 bases. In germline, CDR1 is LGHNA, CDR2 YNFKEQ. The CDR3 runs 17 residues. Losses at the gene ends were 0 bases for V and 7 bases for J; bases not matched to a gene: 12. CDR3 sequence reads: CASSQDLAGGVRQPQHF. In DNA form, the CDR3 reads TGTGCCAGCAGCCAAGATTTGGCAGGGGGGGTGCGCCAGCCCCAGCATTTT.